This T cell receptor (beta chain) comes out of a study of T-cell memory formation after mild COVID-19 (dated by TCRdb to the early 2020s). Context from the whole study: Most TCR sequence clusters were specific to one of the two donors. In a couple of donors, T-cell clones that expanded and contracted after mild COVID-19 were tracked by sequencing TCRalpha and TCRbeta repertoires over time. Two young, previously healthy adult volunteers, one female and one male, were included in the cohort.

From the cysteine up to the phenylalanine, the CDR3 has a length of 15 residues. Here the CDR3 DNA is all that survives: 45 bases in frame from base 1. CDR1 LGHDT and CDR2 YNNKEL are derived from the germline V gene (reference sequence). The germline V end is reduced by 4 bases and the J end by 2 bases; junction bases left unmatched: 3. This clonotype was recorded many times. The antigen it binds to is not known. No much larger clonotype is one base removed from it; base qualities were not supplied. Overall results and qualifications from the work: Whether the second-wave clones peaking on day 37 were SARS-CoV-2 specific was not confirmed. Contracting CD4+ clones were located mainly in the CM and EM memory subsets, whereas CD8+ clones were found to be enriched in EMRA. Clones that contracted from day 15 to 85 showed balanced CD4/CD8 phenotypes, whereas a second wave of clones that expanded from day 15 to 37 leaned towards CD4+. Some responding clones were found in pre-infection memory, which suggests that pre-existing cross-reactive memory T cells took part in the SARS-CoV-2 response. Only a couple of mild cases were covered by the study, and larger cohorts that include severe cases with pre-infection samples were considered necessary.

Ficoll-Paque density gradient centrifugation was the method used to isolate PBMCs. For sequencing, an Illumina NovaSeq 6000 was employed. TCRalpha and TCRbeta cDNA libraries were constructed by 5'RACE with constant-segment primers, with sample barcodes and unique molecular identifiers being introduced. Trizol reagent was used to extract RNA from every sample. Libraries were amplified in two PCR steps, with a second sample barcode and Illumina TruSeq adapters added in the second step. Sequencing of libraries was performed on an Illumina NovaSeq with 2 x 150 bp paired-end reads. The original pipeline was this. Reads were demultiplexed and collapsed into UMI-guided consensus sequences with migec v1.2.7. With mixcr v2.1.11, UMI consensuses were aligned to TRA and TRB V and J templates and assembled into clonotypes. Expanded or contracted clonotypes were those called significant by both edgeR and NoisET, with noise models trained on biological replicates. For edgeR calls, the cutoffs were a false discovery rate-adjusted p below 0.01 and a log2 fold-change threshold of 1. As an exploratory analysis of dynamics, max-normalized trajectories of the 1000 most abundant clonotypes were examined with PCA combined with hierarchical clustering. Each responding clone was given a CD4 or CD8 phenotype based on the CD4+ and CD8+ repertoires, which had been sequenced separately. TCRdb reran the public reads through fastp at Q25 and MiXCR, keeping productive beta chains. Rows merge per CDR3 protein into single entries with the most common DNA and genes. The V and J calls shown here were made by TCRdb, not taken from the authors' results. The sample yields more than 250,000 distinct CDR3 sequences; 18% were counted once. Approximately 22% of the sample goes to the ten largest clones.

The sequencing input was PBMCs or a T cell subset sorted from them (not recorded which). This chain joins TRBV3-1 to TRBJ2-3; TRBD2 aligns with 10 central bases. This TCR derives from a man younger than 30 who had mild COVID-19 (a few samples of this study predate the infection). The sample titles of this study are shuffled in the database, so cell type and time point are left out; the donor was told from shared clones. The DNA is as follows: TGTGCCAGCAGCCCTAGCGGGGGTCCCACAGATACGCAGTATTTT. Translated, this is CASSPSGGPTDTQYF.